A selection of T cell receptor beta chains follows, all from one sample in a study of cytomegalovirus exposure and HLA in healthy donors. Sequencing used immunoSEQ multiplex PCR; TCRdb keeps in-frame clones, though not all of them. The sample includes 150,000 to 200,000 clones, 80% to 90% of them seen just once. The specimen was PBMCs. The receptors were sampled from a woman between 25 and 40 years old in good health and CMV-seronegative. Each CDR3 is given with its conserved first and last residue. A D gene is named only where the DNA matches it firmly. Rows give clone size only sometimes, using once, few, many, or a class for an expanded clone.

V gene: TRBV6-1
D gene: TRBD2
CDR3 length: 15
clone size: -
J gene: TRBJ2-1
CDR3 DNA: TGTGCCAGCAGTGACGGGCGGGAGAGGTGGAATGAGCAGTTCTTC
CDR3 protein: CASSDGRERWNEQFF

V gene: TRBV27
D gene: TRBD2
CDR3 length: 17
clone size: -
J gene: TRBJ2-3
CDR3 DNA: TGTGCCAGCAGTGGCCGACGGTTAGCGGGGGACACAGATACGCAGTATTTT
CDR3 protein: CASSGRRLAGDTDTQYF

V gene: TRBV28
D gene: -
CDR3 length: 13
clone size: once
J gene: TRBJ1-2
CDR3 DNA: TGTGCCAGCAGTTTAAGGCAGGGAGAGGGCTACACCTTC
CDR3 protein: CASSLRQGEGYTF

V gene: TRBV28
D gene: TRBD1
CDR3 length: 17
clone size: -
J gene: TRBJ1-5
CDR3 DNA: TGTGCCAGCAATTTGGGGGAGGGGGCGATCGGCAATCAGCCCCAGCATTTT
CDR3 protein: CASNLGEGAIGNQPQHF

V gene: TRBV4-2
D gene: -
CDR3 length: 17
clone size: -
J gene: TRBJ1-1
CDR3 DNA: TGTGCCAGCAGCCAAGTGTTCTCCCGGGACAAGAACACTGAAGCTTTCTTT
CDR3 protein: CASSQVFSRDKNTEAFF

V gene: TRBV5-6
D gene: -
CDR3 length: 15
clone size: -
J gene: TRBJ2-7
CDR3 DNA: TGTGCCAGCACACCCCGACAGGCGAGCTCCTACGAGCAGTACTTC
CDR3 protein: CASTPRQASSYEQYF

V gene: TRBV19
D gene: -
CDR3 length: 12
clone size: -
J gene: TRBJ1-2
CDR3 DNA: TGTGCCAGTAGTGCCGGGACATACGGCTACACCTTC
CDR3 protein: CASSAGTYGYTF

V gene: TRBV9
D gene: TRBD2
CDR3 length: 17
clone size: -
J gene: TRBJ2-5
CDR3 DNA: TGCGCCAGCAGCGTAGGACTAGCGGGAGGGCCGGGGGAGACCCAGTACTTC
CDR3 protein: CASSVGLAGGPGETQYF

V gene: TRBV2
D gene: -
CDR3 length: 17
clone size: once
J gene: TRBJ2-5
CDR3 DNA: TGTGCCAGCAGTGTTAGACTGGGGCGGGGTCACCAAGAGACCCAGTACTTC
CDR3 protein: CASSVRLGRGHQETQYF

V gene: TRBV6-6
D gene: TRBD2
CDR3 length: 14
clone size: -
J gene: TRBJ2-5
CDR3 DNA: TGTGCCAGCAGCGTAGCGGGGGGGCAGGAGACCCAGTACTTC
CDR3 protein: CASSVAGGQETQYF

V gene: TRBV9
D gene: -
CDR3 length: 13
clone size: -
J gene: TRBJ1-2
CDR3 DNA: TGTGCCAGCAGCGGCAGGTTAGCATATGGCTACACCTTC
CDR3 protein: CASSGRLAYGYTF

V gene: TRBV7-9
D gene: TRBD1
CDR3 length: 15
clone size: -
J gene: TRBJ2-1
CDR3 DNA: TGTGCCAGCAGTCGTAGACAGGGGGCCTACAATGAGCAGTTCTTC
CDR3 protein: CASSRRQGAYNEQFF

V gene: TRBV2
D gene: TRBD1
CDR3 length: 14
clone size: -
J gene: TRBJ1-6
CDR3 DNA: TGTGCCAGCAGTGTGACAGGGGGGAATTCACCCCTCCACTTT
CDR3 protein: CASSVTGGNSPLHF

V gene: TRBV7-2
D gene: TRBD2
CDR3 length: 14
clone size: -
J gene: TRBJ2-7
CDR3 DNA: TGTGCCAGCAGCCGACTAGCGGGGCTCTACGAGCAGTACTTC
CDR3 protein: CASSRLAGLYEQYF

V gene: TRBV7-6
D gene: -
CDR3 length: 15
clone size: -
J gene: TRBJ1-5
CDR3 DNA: TGTGCCAGCAGCCTGGGACCGTTAAGCAATCAGCCCCAGCATTTT
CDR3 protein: CASSLGPLSNQPQHF

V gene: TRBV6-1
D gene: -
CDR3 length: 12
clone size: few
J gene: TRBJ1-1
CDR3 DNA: TGTGCCAGCAGGACAGGGAACACTGAAGCTTTCTTT
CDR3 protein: CASRTGNTEAFF

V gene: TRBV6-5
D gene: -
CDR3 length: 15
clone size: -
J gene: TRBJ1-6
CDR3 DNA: TGTGCCAGCAGATACCCTAGAGAGGGAGGTTCACCCCTCCACTTT
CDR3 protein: CASRYPREGGSPLHF

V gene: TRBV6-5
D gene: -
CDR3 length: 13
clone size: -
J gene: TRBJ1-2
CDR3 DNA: TGTGCCAGCAGTTATTCGGTCCGAGGTGGCTACACCTTC
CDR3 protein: CASSYSVRGGYTF

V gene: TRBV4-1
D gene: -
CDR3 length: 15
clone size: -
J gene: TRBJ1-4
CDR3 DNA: TGCGCCAGCAGCCCCGTCTCCGGGCCGTATGAAAAACTGTTTTTT
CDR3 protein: CASSPVSGPYEKLFF

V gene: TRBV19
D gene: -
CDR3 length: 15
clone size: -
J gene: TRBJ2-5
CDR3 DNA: TGTGCCAGTAGTATAGGAGGGGGGTACCAAGAGACCCAGTACTTC
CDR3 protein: CASSIGGGYQETQYF

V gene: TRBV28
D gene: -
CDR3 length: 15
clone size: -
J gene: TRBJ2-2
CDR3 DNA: TGTGCCAGCAGTTTATATGGACTGCACACCGGGGAGCTGTTTTTT
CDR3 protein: CASSLYGLHTGELFF

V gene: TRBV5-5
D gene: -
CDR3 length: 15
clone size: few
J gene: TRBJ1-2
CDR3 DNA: TGTGCCAGCAGCTTGTCTCCGCTAAGCACACAGGGCTACACCTTC
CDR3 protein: CASSLSPLSTQGYTF

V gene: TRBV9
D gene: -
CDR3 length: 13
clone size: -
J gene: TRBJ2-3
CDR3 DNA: TGTGCCAGCAGCGTAGCTGGTACAGATACGCAGTATTTT
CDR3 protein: CASSVAGTDTQYF

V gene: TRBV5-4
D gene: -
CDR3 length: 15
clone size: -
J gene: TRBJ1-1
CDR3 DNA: TGTGCCAGCAGCGCGGATGGCGGAAGAAACACTGAAGCTTTCTTT
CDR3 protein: CASSADGGRNTEAFF

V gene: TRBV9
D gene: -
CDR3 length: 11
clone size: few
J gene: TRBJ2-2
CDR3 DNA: TGTGCCAGCAGCGCCACCGGGGAGCTGTTTTTT
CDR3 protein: CASSATGELFF

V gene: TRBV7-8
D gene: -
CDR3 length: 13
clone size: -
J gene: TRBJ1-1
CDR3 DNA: TGTGCCAGCAGCGGACTATTGTACGCTGAAGCTTTCTTT
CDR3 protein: CASSGLLYAEAFF

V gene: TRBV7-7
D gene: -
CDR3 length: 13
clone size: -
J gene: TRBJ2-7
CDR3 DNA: TGTGCTAGCAGCTTAAAGGTTGGCCGCGAGCAGTACTTC
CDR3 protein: CASSLKVGREQYF